The 26 T cell receptor beta chains listed next were all sequenced from one sample in a study of radiotherapy plus CTLA-4 blockade in lung cancer. Repertoires were generated with immunoSEQ multiplex PCR, while TCRdb's copy carries only in-frame clones and drops some. Among tens of thousands of clones listed, 79% were seen once. This specimen was peripheral blood, taken from a patient treated with radiotherapy plus ipilimumab. The receptors shown here come from a human donor with non-small cell lung cancer that progressed on radiotherapy plus ipilimumab.

This clone has just one count. V and J are TRBV7-8 and TRBJ2-3; TRBD2 aligns across 8 bases. The length of the CDR3 is 20 residues. Germline V lookup: CDR1 SGHVS, CDR2 FQNEAQ. Germline trimming cut 1 base from V and 0 bases from J; bases unmatched to any gene: 15. CDR3 DNA sequence: TGTGCCAGCAGCTTAGAAGTTCCAGCGGGGGCTCATACTAGCACAGATACGCAGTATTTT. This gives the protein CASSLEVPAGAHTSTDTQYF.

The chain joins TRBV5-8 to TRBJ2-6, with no clear D. Germline V gives CDR1 SGHTS, CDR2 YDEGEE. The CDR3 runs 15 residues. V dropped 0 bases and J dropped 0 bases, with 4 bases sitting between them. The CDR3 DNA follows: TGTGCCAGCAGCTTGGACGGCTCTGGGGCCAACGTCCTGACTTTC. Protein product: CASSLDGSGANVLTF.

This clone was recorded a few times. V gene TRBV5-1 combines with J gene TRBJ1-1, with a weak D call TRBD1 (6 bases). The V end lost 0 bases, the J end lost 6 bases, and 12 bases lay between the germline ends. The CDR3 is 14 residues long. Germline V gene data show CDR1 as SGHRS and CDR2 as YFSETQ. CDR3 nucleotide sequence: TGCGCCAGCAGCTTGGCACAGGGACGGGCTGAAGCTTTCTTT. Its protein product is CASSLAQGRAEAFF.

The chain joins TRBV7-3 to TRBJ2-5; tentative D call: TRBD1 (6 bases). Germline assignment: CDR1 SGHTA and CDR2 FQGTGA. CDR3 length equals 16 residues. V gave up 1 base and J gave up 4 bases, with 16 bases separating them. DNA for the CDR3: TGTGCCAGCAGCTTAAGGGGGCTCGGACCACGAGAGACCCAGTACTTC. It yields the protein CASSLRGLGPRETQYF.

The V call is TRBV14, the J call TRBJ1-3, with 7 nucleotides matching TRBD1. Trimming removed 5 bases from V and 5 bases from J; junction bases left unmatched: 6. CDR3 length: 14 amino acids. Germline-derived CDR1 and CDR2 are SGHDN and FVKESK. The chain's CDR3 is CASSSRQGRNTIYF. For the CDR3, the DNA is TGTGCCAGCAGCTCGCGACAGGGCAGAAACACCATATATTTT.

The chain joins TRBV19 to TRBJ1-2; perhaps TRBD1 as D (6 bases). Germline values: CDR1 LNHDA, CDR2 SQIVND (reference sequence). Trimming pared 7 bases from V and 4 bases from J, leaving 13 bases between. The CDR3 is made up of 13 amino acids. This chain's CDR3 is CASTRTDTYGYTF. The CDR3 nucleotides are TGTGCCAGTACTCGGACAGACACCTATGGCTACACCTTC.

The V call is TRBV4-1, the J call TRBJ2-7; no reliable D call. V lost 3 bases and J lost 0, with 15 bases in between. The CDR3 is 16 residues long. Germline CDR1 and CDR2: MGHRA and YSYEKL. CDR3 amino acids: CASSQPPRRYSYEQYF. The DNA for the CDR3 is TGCGCCAGCAGCCAGCCCCCGCGGCGCTACTCCTACGAGCAGTACTTC.

The CDR3 sequence: CASSVSGGSGETQYF. In DNA, the CDR3 is TGTGCCAGCAGCGTATCAGGGGGGTCCGGGGAGACCCAGTACTTC. The chain joins TRBV9 to TRBJ2-5, with D perhaps TRBD1 (7 bases). The V gene lost 1 base and the J gene lost 5 bases, with 15 bases spanning the gap. CDR1 is SGDLS, CDR2 YYNGEE, per germline. There are 15 residues in the CDR3.

This chain connects TRBV4-1 to TRBJ1-1; 8 positions agree with TRBD1. Germline V gene data show CDR1 as MGHRA and CDR2 as YSYEKL. Trimming at V came to 4 bases and at J to 1 base, leaving 2 bases not matched to a gene. This CDR3 is 14 amino acids long. The CDR3 protein is CASSPGTGNTEAFF. In DNA, the CDR3 is TGCGCCAGCAGCCCCGGGACAGGGAACACTGAAGCTTTCTTT.

V gene TRBV29-1 combines with J gene TRBJ1-4; perhaps TRBD1 as D (5 bases). Germline-derived CDR1 and CDR2 are SQVTM and ANQGSEA. CDR3 length: 14 amino acids. Trimming took off 4 bases at V and 5 bases at J, with 14 bases between the two ends. CDR3 amino acids: CSVGGRQSNEKLFF. CDR3 coding DNA: TGCAGCGTTGGGGGCCGACAGAGCAATGAAAAACTGTTTTTT. Based on the CDR3 plus reference TRBV29-1 and TRBJ1-4, the full variable domain is SAVISQKPSRDICQRGTSLTIQCQVDSQVTMMFWYRQQPGQSLTLIATANQGSEATYESGFVIDKFPISRPNLTFSTLTVSNMSPEDSSIYLCSVGGRQSNEKLFFGSGTQLSVL.

The rearrangement joins TRBV7-9 to TRBJ1-2, with D possibly TRBD1 on 6 matching bases. Trimming cost V 1 base and J 6 bases, with 9 bases left between them. The CDR3 covers 13 residues. The V gene's germline CDR1 is SEHNR and CDR2 FQNEAQ (reference sequence). CDR3 loop: CASSLVAGDGYTF. Here the CDR3 DNA reads TGTGCCAGCAGCTTAGTGGCAGGGGATGGCTACACCTTC.

This clone has only one observation. This chain joins TRBV9 and TRBJ1-4, with D maybe TRBD1 (5 bases). The CDR3 loop spans 13 amino acids. V dropped 3 bases and J dropped 4 bases, with 7 bases sitting between them. Germline CDR1 reads SGDLS; CDR2 reads YYNGEE. The CDR3 loop reads CASSGQGNEKLFF. The CDR3 DNA sequence: TGTGCCAGCAGCGGGCAGGGTAATGAAAAACTGTTTTTT.

This chain uses TRBV7-6 with TRBJ1-2; 12 nucleotides agree with TRBD1. The V and J ends lost 5 bases and 4 bases, in that order; junction bases with no gene match: 11. Germline assignment: CDR1 SGHVS and CDR2 FNYEAQ. The CDR3 runs to 17 residues. For the CDR3, the DNA is TGTGCCAGCAGCCAATCGCCGGGACAGGGGGCTGGCTATGGCTACACCTTC. Its protein is CASSQSPGQGAGYGYTF.

This sequence joins TRBV9 and TRBJ2-1; 7 bases agree with TRBD2. Germline V CDR1 and CDR2: SGDLS, YYNGEE. The V segment lost 4 bases and the J segment 1 base; nucleotides outside the gene matches: 5. This CDR3 contains 15 residues. Here the CDR3 DNA reads TGTGCCAGCAGCCCCACGGGGGGATCCTACAATGAGCAGTTCTTC. Protein sequence: CASSPTGGSYNEQFF.

The rearrangement joins TRBV11-2 to TRBJ1-5; D ambiguous. CDR3 length: 13 residues. The V and J ends lost 5 bases and 5 bases respectively, with 10 bases between them. Germline CDR1 reads SGHAT; CDR2 reads FQNNGV. CDR3 in amino acids: CASSRDGDQPQHF. The CDR3, as DNA: TGTGCCAGCAGCCGAGATGGCGATCAGCCCCAGCATTTT.

CDR3 residues: CASSPPGASLNTEAFF. The CDR3 DNA sequence: TGTGCCAGCAGCCCTCCGGGGGCGAGCCTGAACACTGAAGCTTTCTTT. The V and J genes are TRBV7-2 and TRBJ1-1, with D maybe TRBD1 (6 bases). The CDR3 consists of 16 residues. Germline V lookup: CDR1 SGHTA, CDR2 FQGNSA. V was trimmed by 5 bases and J by 0 bases, leaving 16 bases between them.

The gene calls are TRBV27 and TRBJ2-2; TRBD2 is a possible D gene (5 bases). Germline V CDR1 and CDR2: MNHEY, SMNVEV (reference sequence). The CDR3 consists of 13 residues. V was trimmed by 6 bases and J by 5 bases, leaving 10 bases between them. The CDR3 DNA reads as TGTGCCAGCAGATGGAGCGGAACCGGGGAGCTGTTTTTT. As protein: CASRWSGTGELFF.

The rearrangement uses TRBV5-6 and TRBJ2-3; 7 bases agree with TRBD1. The germline V gene encodes CDR1 SGHDT and CDR2 YYEEEE. Trimming took 4 bases from V and 0 from J; bases not matched to a gene: 2. This CDR3 is 14 amino acids long. The CDR3, as DNA: TGTGCCAGCAGCGGGACAGAGAGCACAGATACGCAGTATTTT. Protein: CASSGTESTDTQYF.

This clone was counted once. This chain connects TRBV28 to TRBJ2-7; 7 nucleotides align to TRBD1. The CDR3 runs to 16 residues. V lost 5 bases to trimming and J lost 0 bases; unmatched junction nucleotides: 10. Looked up from germline, CDR1 is MDHEN and CDR2 is SYDVKM. CDR3 protein: CASSPRPGTASYEQYF. CDR3 DNA: TGTGCCAGCAGTCCCCGCCCCGGGACAGCCTCCTACGAGCAGTACTTC.

The gene calls are TRBV7-9 and TRBJ2-2; D gene uncertain. The CDR3 runs to 14 residues. Trimming cost V 1 base and J 2 bases, with 5 bases left between them. Germline V CDR1 and CDR2: SEHNR, FQNEAQ (reference sequence). CDR3 in DNA: TGTGCCAGCAGCTTAGTAGATAACACCGGGGAGCTGTTTTTT. As protein: CASSLVDNTGELFF.

The rearrangement joins TRBV30 to TRBJ2-3; tentative D call: TRBD1 (5 bases). The CDR3 runs to 13 residues. Trimming removed 5 bases at V and 7 bases at J, with 16 bases between. Germline CDR1 is GTSNPN and CDR2 is SVGIG (reference sequence). CDR3 bases: TGTGCCTGGGGGGCTTGGGAAGGGTATACGCAGTATTTT. As protein: CAWGAWEGYTQYF.

The V call is TRBV7-9, the J call TRBJ2-1, with TRBD1 identical over 7 bases. The V gene end was trimmed by 2 bases and the J gene end by 0 bases; junction bases not matched to a gene: 10. This CDR3 spans 18 amino acids. Germline V gene data show CDR1 as SEHNR and CDR2 as FQNEAQ (reference sequence). CDR3 nucleotides: TGTGCCAGCAGCTTACCCCGTCGACAGGGCAGCTCCTACAATGAGCAGTTCTTC. Its translation is CASSLPRRQGSSYNEQFF. Full variable domain (remainder filled in from reference TRBV7-9 and TRBJ2-1): DTGVSQNPRHKITKRGQNVTFRCDPISEHNRLYWYRQTLGQGPEFLTYFQNEAQLEKSRLLSDRFSAERPKGSFSTLEIQRTEQGDSAMYLCASSLPRRQGSSYNEQFFGPGTRLTVL.

This chain joins TRBV28 and TRBJ2-5; D uncertain. This CDR3 has 11 amino acids. Deletions cut 2 bases from V and 5 bases from J, with 3 bases between. Looked up from germline, CDR1 is MDHEN and CDR2 is SYDVKM. In DNA, the CDR3 is TGTGCCAGCAGTTTAATGGAGACCCAGTACTTC. This translates into CASSLMETQYF.

The chain recombines TRBV6-6 with TRBJ2-6, with TRBD1 as a possible D gene (6 bases). This CDR3 is 15 amino acids long. Trimming removed 4 bases from V and 2 bases from J, with 9 bases in between. Germline assignment: CDR1 MNHNY and CDR2 SVGAGI (reference sequence). CDR3 nucleotide sequence: TGTGCCAGCAGTTCCCCAGGGGCTGGGGCCAACGTCCTGACTTTC. Translation gives CASSSPGAGANVLTF.

The rearrangement links TRBV10-3 to TRBJ2-3; the match to TRBD2 covers 9 bases. The CDR3 contains 16 residues. V shed 6 bases, J shed 4 bases, and the junction held 11 bases outside the gene matches. Germline V gives CDR1 ENHRY, CDR2 SYGVKD. CDR3 sequence: CAIRGGREIGADTQYF. CDR3 bases: TGTGCCATCAGAGGCGGGAGGGAGATAGGGGCAGATACGCAGTATTTT.

This clone appeared once. The rearrangement links TRBV7-8 to TRBJ2-3, with 10 bases that match TRBD2. V was pared by 1 base and J by 0 bases, with 10 bases of the junction left unmatched. CDR1 SGHVS and CDR2 FQNEAQ come from the germline V gene. The CDR3 has 19 residues. The CDR3: CASSLEGTSELTSTDTQYF. CDR3 DNA sequence: TGTGCCAGCAGCTTAGAAGGGACTAGCGAATTAACTAGCACAGATACGCAGTATTTT.